The clone carrying this T cell receptor (beta chain) was counted ten times or more. The record originates from a study of neurological immune-mediated disorders. This CDR3 comprises 13 residues. CDR1 is SEHNR and CDR2 is FQNEAQ in the germline V gene (reference sequence). The J segment lost 6 bases and the V segment lost 5 bases, leaving 5 bases of the junction unmatched. TCRdb reanalysed the 5' RACE reads using MiXCR and keeps one entry per CDR3 protein. The sample comprises 25,000 to 30,000 distinct CDR3 sequences, approximately 15% of which are singletons, and around 4.9% rests with the top ten. Described time point: technical triplicate 3.

This chain uses TRBV7-9 with TRBJ2-7; 9 nucleotides align to TRBD1. Sequencing was performed on CD4+ T cells from blood. This TCR was sampled from a female donor with HTLV-1-associated myelopathy (HAM/TSP). The CDR3 DNA sequence: TGTGCCAGCAGCGGAGGGACAGGGCTCGAGCAGTACTTC. This gives the protein CASSGGTGLEQYF. Full variable domain (remainder filled in from reference TRBV7-9 and TRBJ2-7): DTGVSQNPRHKITKRGQNVTFRCDPISEHNRLYWYRQTLGQGPEFLTYFQNEAQLEKSRLLSDRFSAERPKGSFSTLEIQRTEQGDSAMYLCASSGGTGLEQYFGPGTRLTVT.